Listed below are T cell receptor beta chains from one sample, sequenced in a study of T cells in tumors after PD-1 blockade. TCRdb's table, derived via immunoSEQ multiplex PCR, lists solely in-frame clones and lacks some. The sample has 35,000 or so clones, around 80% seen once. Sequencing used PBMCs, obtained before anti-PD-1 treatment. Receptor source: a human donor with basal cell carcinoma. Both conserved end residues are part of each CDR3. D genes are given only for firm matches. Clone size appears in some rows only: once, few, many, or a class for an expanded clone.

D,J,V,size,CDR3,DNA
NA,TRBJ2-1,TRBV14,NA,CASSQVGTLTYNEQFF,TGTGCCAGCAGCCAAGTCGGGACACTTACCTACAATGAGCAGTTCTTC
NA,TRBJ1-5,TRBV6-5,NA,CASGRTVSNQPQHF,TGTGCCAGCGGTCGGACCGTTAGCAATCAGCCCCAGCATTTT
NA,TRBJ2-3,TRBV5-1,NA,CASSLVPGGTDTQYF,TGCGCCAGCAGCTTGGTTCCAGGGGGCACAGATACGCAGTATTTT
NA,TRBJ1-4,TRBV4-1,NA,CASSQGVGAEEKLFF,TGCGCCAGCAGCCAAGGGGTAGGGGCGGAAGAAAAACTGTTTTTT
TRBD2,TRBJ2-3,TRBV11-3,NA,CASSPGTSGRGDTQYF,TGTGCCAGCAGCCCAGGGACTAGCGGGAGGGGAGATACGCAGTATTTT
TRBD2,TRBJ2-1,TRBV7-9,NA,CASSLLAVQFF,TGTGCCAGCAGCTTACTAGCGGTTCAGTTCTTC
NA,TRBJ1-2,TRBV19,NA,CASGQFNYGYTF,TGTGCCAGCGGACAGTTCAACTATGGCTACACCTTC
NA,TRBJ1-3,TRBV5-1,NA,CASSASEVGMALYF,TGCGCCAGCAGCGCGTCGGAGGTTGGAATGGCATTATATTTT
NA,TRBJ2-3,TRBV19,few,CASSKDAADTDTQYF,TGTGCCAGTAGTAAGGACGCGGCAGACACAGATACGCAGTATTTT
NA,TRBJ1-4,TRBV25-1,NA,CASRPGRANEKLFF,TGTGCCAGCAGGCCAGGGAGGGCTAATGAAAAACTGTTTTTT
NA,TRBJ2-7,TRBV5-4,NA,CASSPGRGGRSYEQYF,TGTGCCAGCAGCCCTGGGCGCGGAGGTAGGTCCTACGAGCAGTACTTC